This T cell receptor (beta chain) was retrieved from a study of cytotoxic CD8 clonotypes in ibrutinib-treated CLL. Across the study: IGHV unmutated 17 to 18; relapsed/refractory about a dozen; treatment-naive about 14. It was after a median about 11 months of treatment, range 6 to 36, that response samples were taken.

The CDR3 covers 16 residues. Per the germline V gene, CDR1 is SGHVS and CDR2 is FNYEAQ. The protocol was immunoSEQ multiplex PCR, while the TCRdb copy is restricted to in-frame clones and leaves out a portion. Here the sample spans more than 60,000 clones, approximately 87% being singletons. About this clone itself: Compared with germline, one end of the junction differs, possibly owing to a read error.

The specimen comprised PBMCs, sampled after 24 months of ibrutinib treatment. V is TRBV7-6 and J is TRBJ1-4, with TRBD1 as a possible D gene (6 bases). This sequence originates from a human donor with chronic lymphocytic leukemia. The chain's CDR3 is CASSRDRTQIHEQLFF. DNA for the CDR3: TGTGCCAGCAGCCGCGACAGGACCCAAATACATGAACAACTGTTTTTT.